The 10 T cell receptor beta chains below were found in one sample sequenced in a study of Tregs in tolerant kidney transplant recipients. Libraries were prepared by immunoSEQ multiplex PCR; TCRdb keeps only in-frame clonotypes and omits some of them. The repertoire holds some 110,000 clones, with roughly 92% as singletons. Sequencing input: CD4+ T cells from blood. Receptor source: a human donor in good health.

The chain links TRBV18 to TRBJ1-2; 7 bases fit TRBD1. Germline loops: CDR1 KGHSH, CDR2 LQKENI. The CDR3 contains 17 residues. J lost 6 bases, V lost 0 bases, and 13 bases had no gene match. The CDR3 DNA sequence: TGTGCCAGCTCACCACCAAAAATGAGACAGGGTATAGATGGCTACACCTTC. It specifies CASSPPKMRQGIDGYTF.

The chain couples TRBV5-6 to TRBJ1-4, with 8 bases matching TRBD1. CDR1 and CDR2 (germline): SGHDT, YYEEEE. Trimming took 4 bases from V and 5 from J; bases not matched to a gene: 13. The CDR3 totals 17 residues. In DNA form, the CDR3 reads TGTGCCAGCAGCCCGAGCCGGTACAGGGGGAGGAATGAAAAACTGTTTTTT. It codes for CASSPSRYRGRNEKLFF.

The chain uses TRBV6-6 and TRBJ1-4, with TRBD1 matching 8 bases. The CDR3 has 14 residues. CDR1 is MNHNY, CDR2 SVGAGI, per germline (reference sequence). V trimming: 5 bases; J trimming: 5 bases; junction bases outside the gene matches: 4. The CDR3 sequence: CASSHRGKNEKLFF. CDR3 in DNA: TGTGCCAGCAGTCACAGGGGGAAGAATGAAAAACTGTTTTTT.

The chain joins TRBV27 to TRBJ1-1; perhaps TRBD1 as D (6 bases). The CDR3 runs 15 residues. The germline CDR1 and CDR2 sequences are MNHEY and SMNVEV (reference sequence). With 5 bases removed from V and 0 bases from J, the gap between germline ends came to 13 bases. CDR3 coding DNA: TGTGCCAGCAGTATGACAGGAATACTGAACACTGAAGCTTTCTTT. This translates into CASSMTGILNTEAFF.

This clone is a singleton in its sample. The chain uses TRBV14 and TRBJ2-1; 8 nucleotides agree with TRBD2. This CDR3 region has 15 residues. Germline V lookup: CDR1 SGHDN, CDR2 FVKESK. With V trimmed by 3 bases and J by 10 bases, 11 bases remained unmatched. The CDR3 coding sequence is TGTGCCAGCAGCCAGGTCAGTACTAGCGGCAAGGAGCAGTTCTTC. As protein: CASSQVSTSGKEQFF.

The gene calls are TRBV5-1 and TRBJ2-5; D unresolved. Germline CDR1 SGHRS, CDR2 YFSETQ. V lost 1 base and J lost 0, with 7 bases in between. The CDR3 extends over 14 amino acids. DNA for the CDR3: TGCGCCAGCAGCTTGATACCAGACCAAGAGACCCAGTACTTC. Its protein product is CASSLIPDQETQYF. The whole variable domain, remainder taken from reference TRBV5-1 and TRBJ2-5, is KAGVTQTPRYLIKTRGQQVTLSCSPISGHRSVSWYQQTPGQGLQFLFEYFSETQRNKGNFPGRFSGRQFSNSRSEMNVSTLELGDSALYLCASSLIPDQETQYFGPGTRLLVL.

The chain carries TRBV7-2 and TRBJ1-3; D not resolved. Germline CDR1 reads SGHTA; CDR2 reads FQGNSA. The CDR3 extends over 11 amino acids. The V end lost 11 bases, the J end lost 8 bases, and 13 bases lay between the germline ends. In DNA, the CDR3 is TGTGCCTTCCTTTGGCGGTACACCATATATTTT. Its protein product is CAFLWRYTIYF.

Concerning this clone itself: Other nucleotide sequences from this sample produce the same CDR3. This chain connects TRBV5-1 to TRBJ2-3; 8 nucleotides agree with TRBD2. Germline V CDR1 and CDR2: SGHRS, YFSETQ. The CDR3 sequence is 15 residues long. V shed 2 bases and J 5 bases; nucleotides not matched to a gene: 7. The CDR3 region is CASSLGLAGEDTQYF. The CDR3 DNA sequence: TGCGCCAGCAGCTTAGGGCTAGCGGGTGAAGATACGCAGTATTTT.

This sequence joins TRBV11-2 and TRBJ2-2; 12 nucleotides align to TRBD2. With 5 bases clipped from V and 8 bases from J, the junction kept 15 bases outside the gene matches. From germline, CDR1 is SGHAT and CDR2 FQNNGV. This CDR3 is 18 amino acids long. This CDR3 is CASSPDELAGGVRGELFF. CDR3 coding DNA: TGTGCCAGCAGCCCAGACGAACTAGCGGGAGGCGTACGGGGGGAGCTGTTTTTT.

The rearrangement uses TRBV28 and TRBJ2-7; 10 nucleotides agree with TRBD2. The length of the CDR3 is 18 residues. V trimming: 5 bases; J trimming: 5 bases; junction bases outside the gene matches: 18. CDR1 is MDHEN and CDR2 is SYDVKM in the germline V gene. In DNA form, the CDR3 reads TGTGCCAGCAGTCTGGGACGCCGGCTAGCGGGAGTACCCCACGAGCAGTACTTC. Translation gives CASSLGRRLAGVPHEQYF. The complete variable domain, with remaining parts taken from reference TRBV28 and TRBJ2-7, reads DVKVTQSSRYLVKRTGEKVFLECVQDMDHENMFWYRQDPGLGLRLIYFSYDVKMKEKGDIPEGYSVSREKKERFSLILESASTNQTSMYLCASSLGRRLAGVPHEQYFGPGTRLTVT.